Shown below are 7 T cell receptor beta chains from a single sample sequenced in a study of T cell repertoires in ileal Crohn's disease. Profiling relied on immunoSEQ multiplex PCR, and the TCRdb table lists in-frame clones only, not all of them. The sample lists about 17,000 clones, roughly three quarters occurring once. Described time point: inflamed ileum from the surgical specimen. Input material: ileal tissue. Source of these receptors: an adult with Crohn's disease.

The CDR3, as DNA: TGTGCCAGCAGTTTAATGATCGGGTGGGAGCAGTACTTC. This gives the protein CASSLMIGWEQYF. The chain has TRBV27 and TRBJ2-7; D gene unclear. The germline gives CDR1 MNHEY, CDR2 SMNVEV (reference sequence). Trimming left V 2 bases short and J 7 bases short, with 12 bases between. The CDR3 is 13 residues long.

The rearrangement uses TRBV29-1 and TRBJ2-5; D is uncertain. Germline V gene data show CDR1 as SQVTM and CDR2 as ANQGSEA. This CDR3 spans 11 amino acids. V lost 5 bases, J lost 4 bases, and 8 bases lay in between. The CDR3, as DNA: TGCAGCGTTACATCCCCAGAGACCCAGTACTTC. Translated, it gives CSVTSPETQYF.

The V call is TRBV19, the J call TRBJ2-7; TRBD1 aligns across 7 bases. The germline V gene encodes CDR1 LNHDA and CDR2 SQIVND (reference sequence). Trimming cost V 5 bases and J 9 bases; bases outside gene matches: 13. This CDR3 contains 14 residues. CDR3 protein: CASSSGGDPTRQYF. Written as DNA, the CDR3 is TGTGCCAGTAGTTCAGGGGGAGACCCTACGAGGCAGTACTTC. The variable domain in full, completed from reference TRBV19 and TRBJ2-7, reads DGGITQSPKYLFRKEGQNVTLSCEQNLNHDAMYWYRQDPGQGLRLIYYSQIVNDFQKGDIAEGYSVSREKKESFPLTVTSAQKNPTAFYLCASSSGGDPTRQYFGPGTRLTVT.

This clone was observed a few times. The chain joins TRBV18 to TRBJ1-2; D is uncertain. The CDR3 is 11 residues long. V dropped 8 bases and J dropped 4 bases, with 8 bases sitting between them. Germline V CDR1 and CDR2: KGHSH, LQKENI. CDR3 region: CASQSVYGYTF. CDR3 coding DNA: TGTGCCAGCCAAAGCGTCTATGGCTACACCTTC. The full variable domain, in which reference TRBV18 and TRBJ1-2 provide the parts outside the CDR3, is NAGVMQNPRHLVRRRGQEARLRCSPMKGHSHVYWYRQLPEEGLKFMVYLQKENIIDESGMPKERFSAEFPKEGPSILRIQQVVRGDSAAYFCASQSVYGYTFGSGTRLTVV.

V and J are TRBV5-3 and TRBJ1-2; perhaps TRBD1 as D (6 bases). TRBV5-3 carries the ORF label, with uncertain function. The CDR3 contains 16 residues. V was cut by 3 bases and J by 4 bases, with 19 bases left in between. The CDR3 loop reads CARSSLQGRALYGYTF. The CDR3 nucleotides read TGTGCCAGAAGCTCACTACAGGGCCGGGCCCTCTATGGCTACACCTTC.

The chain recombines TRBV6-1 with TRBJ2-2, with 9 bases fitting TRBD1. Losses at the gene ends were 2 bases for V and 6 bases for J; bases not matched to a gene: 7. Germline CDR1 reads MNHNS; CDR2 reads SASEGT. The CDR3 is 16 residues long. As DNA, the CDR3 is TGTGCCAGCAGTGAACCGGACAGGGGAGCAGCCGGGGAGCTGTTTTTT. Translating gives CASSEPDRGAAGELFF.

CDR3 sequence reads: CASSQAFSSSGANVLTF. DNA for the CDR3: TGTGCCAGCAGCCAAGCTTTCAGTTCCTCTGGGGCCAACGTCCTGACTTTC. The gene calls are TRBV4-2 and TRBJ2-6; the D is unclear. CDR3 length: 17 amino acids. In germline, CDR1 is LGHNA, CDR2 YNFKEQ. V was pared by 1 base and J by 0 bases, with 10 bases between.